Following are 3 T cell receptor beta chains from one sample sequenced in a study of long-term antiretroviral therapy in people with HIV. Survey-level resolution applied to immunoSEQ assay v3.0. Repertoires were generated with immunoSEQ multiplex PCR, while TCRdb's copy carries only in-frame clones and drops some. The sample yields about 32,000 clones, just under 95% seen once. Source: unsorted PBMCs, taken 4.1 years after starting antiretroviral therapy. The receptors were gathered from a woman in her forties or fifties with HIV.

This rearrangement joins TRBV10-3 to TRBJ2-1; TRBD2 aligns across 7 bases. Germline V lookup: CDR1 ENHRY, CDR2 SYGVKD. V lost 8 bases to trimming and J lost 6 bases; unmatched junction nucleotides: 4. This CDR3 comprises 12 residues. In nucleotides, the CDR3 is TGTGCCATCTCCCCGGGAGGCAATGAGCAGTTCTTC. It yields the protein CAISPGGNEQFF.

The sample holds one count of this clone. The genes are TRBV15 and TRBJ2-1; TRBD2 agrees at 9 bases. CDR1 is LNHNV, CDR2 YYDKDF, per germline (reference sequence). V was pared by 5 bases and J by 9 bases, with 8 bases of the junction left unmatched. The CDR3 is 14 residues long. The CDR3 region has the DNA TGTGCCACCAGCGGGATAGCGGGGGTGGGTGAGCAGTTCTTC. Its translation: CATSGIAGVGEQFF.

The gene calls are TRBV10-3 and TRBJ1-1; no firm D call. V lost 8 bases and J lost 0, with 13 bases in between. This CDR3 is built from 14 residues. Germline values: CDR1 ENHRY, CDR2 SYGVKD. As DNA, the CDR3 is TGTGCCATCCGCGGCGGGGTGCTGAACACTGAAGCTTTCTTT. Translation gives CAIRGGVLNTEAFF.